By share, the clone carrying this T cell receptor beta chain ranks as medium-sized. This record belongs to a study of prognosis after radiotherapy for stage I lung cancer. The CDR3 contains 15 residues. CDR1 SGHDT and CDR2 YYEEEE come from the germline V gene. Trimming pared 0 bases from V and 10 bases from J, leaving 17 bases between. The TCR beta CDR3 region was amplified from genomic DNA, with two rounds of multiplex PCR being used for the amplification. Gene-specific primers for each TRBV and TRBJ gene drove first-round PCR. TCRdb re-derived calls from the multiplex PCR reads in MiXCR, one entry per CDR3 protein. The sample has some 15,000 distinct CDR3 sequences; 56% are singletons.

The chain uses TRBV5-6 and TRBJ1-5; TRBD1 is a possible D gene (6 bases). This sequence was found in a donor over 45 with non-small cell lung cancer. This sample comprised PBMCs, obtained before or after stereotactic body radiation therapy (not recorded which). The DNA of the CDR3 is TGTGCCAGCAGCTTGGGGCAAGGGGGATCATACCCCCAGCATTTT. Residues: CASSLGQGGSYPQHF.